This T cell receptor beta chain emerged from a study of cytomegalovirus exposure and HLA in healthy donors (dated by TCRdb to 2015 to 2018). Looking at the study overall: An earlier analysis of 550 to 700 of the donors reported about 290 Gb of sequence data and some 100 million unique TCR beta sequences from about 179 million T cells. Among roughly 370 genotyped donors of the cohort, an average of approximately 240,000 unique TCR beta nucleotide sequences were sequenced per donor, roughly 18% of them non-productive. Besides the first cohort of hundreds of subjects, a separate validation cohort made up of 120 or so different subjects was used. In an earlier analysis of 587 of the donors, high-throughput TCR beta sequencing was used to judge whether each TCR beta V gene segment behaved as functional or pseudogenic. A later genetic analysis used genome-wide SNP genotypes for about three fifths of the 666 donors, treating that subset as a discovery cohort. The study aimed to test whether cataloging public T cell receptors could reveal signatures of past pathogen exposure. Of the approximately 400 genotyped donors, approximately 82% fell in the genetic ancestry cluster associated with self-reported Caucasian donors. Every discovery cohort repertoire had been produced on one sequencing platform. Approximately 310 gigabases of sequencing data and 80 million or so unique TCR sequences were included in an early release covering about 600 HLA-typed donors. Because of strong linkage in the cohort, five DR-DQ haplotypes were treated as single units for association and clustering. Donor age, sex, ethnicity and CMV serostatus were compiled alongside the repertoire data. HLA typing included class I and class II loci at four-digit resolution. High-throughput TCR immunosequencing, statistical association of individual TCRs with disease status, and machine learning were combined to predict cytomegalovirus infection status. The later analysis used no new phenotypic data to find candidate immune exposures, relying instead on TCR beta sequences and their occurrence across donors. The number of donors typed differed by locus, with roughly 620-640 for A, B, C, DRB1 and DQB1, roughly 550 for DQA1, 606 for DPA1, and around 460 for DPB1. To study patterns of TCR occurrence, a later analysis re-analyzed previously published TCR beta repertoires from several hundred donors and added high-resolution HLA genotyping. The study used immunosequencing to profile the T cell repertoires of 670 or so subjects and linked those repertoires to cytomegalovirus serostatus. Broad study findings and their caveats: Because counts were too low, roughly 17 rarely observed V segments, including chromosome 9 orphons, were left out of the earlier analysis of approximately 580 of the donors. The authors suggested that the approach could potentially be extended to other disease states and immunological phenotypes. In an earlier analysis of more than 500 of the donors, most TCR beta V segments appeared in productive rearrangements about 87% or about 30% of the time, broadly matching IMGT annotations. At a false discovery rate of 0.05, a later analysis linked approximately 18,000 TCR beta sequences to specific HLA alleles. A further reported finding was that TCR beta sequences accurately predicted the HLA-A and HLA-B alleles for most subjects in the first cohort. The study listed 164 TCR beta chains as associated with cytomegalovirus. This cohort had only TCR beta chains sequenced, and the lack of alpha or paired-chain data limited which features could be detected. Assigning TCR associations to individual alleles was difficult when HLA alleles, especially DR and DQ, strongly co-occurred. The 87-base-pair reads could not distinguish some IMGT-functional V segments, including TRBV6-2 and TRBV6-3, so those segments were excluded. In a later analysis, the rate of TCR association differed among HLA loci, with DRB1 alleles having the most associated TCRs and HLA-C alleles having the fewest. A later analysis found that HLA-associated TCR beta chains were more clonally expanded and had lower generation probabilities than equally common non-associated chains. In a later genetic analysis, a missense DCLRE1C variant was associated with V-gene and J-gene trimming of TCR beta chains, and the association was replicated in an independent cohort. The classifier was reported to diagnose cytomegalovirus status with high specificity and sensitivity in both the original and validation cohorts. Because HLA typing was missing for some donors at each locus, association tests included only the typed subset. Most TCR sequences were observed very rarely across donors, whereas some public TCRs were present in many individuals. In a later analysis, several top co-occurrence clusters were reported to appear linked to parvovirus B19, influenza, CMV and Epstein-Barr virus. Most CMV-associated TCR beta chains appeared to be HLA-restricted in a later analysis, and the HLA associations seemed to be driven largely by CMV exposure. A cluster of highly shared sequence variants was judged likely to represent a technical artifact of the sequencing pipeline. Compared with the approximately 710-donor mean, donors in an Asian-associated ancestry cluster had fewer N-insertions in productive TCRs, according to a later genetic analysis. Linkage disequilibrium might explain the correlated functional status among segregating V segments, but an unknown experimental factor could not be excluded. Immune exposure information for the cohort was limited to CMV serostatus. Sequencing depth was assumed to be roughly uniform across donors in the presence/absence analyses, though that assumption may not hold. In vitro tests confirmed that a few of the cytomegalovirus-associated TCR beta chains recognize cytomegalovirus antigens.

The cohort was made up of approximately 700 healthy bone marrow donors. Cohort members were all nominally healthy when sampled, although unrecorded immune exposures were likely present. The donor tested CMV seropositive and was one of the 289 seropositive cohort members. A peripheral blood sample was collected from each donor, and TCR beta sequencing was performed on peripheral blood mononuclear cells. The Qiagen DNeasy Blood Extraction Kit was used to extract genomic DNA from the blood cell samples. As for this clone: Its antigen remains undetermined. No base-level quality is on record; no much larger clone is a single base apart.

The library came from the immunoSEQ multiplex PCR assay. A mixture of 60 forward primers for TCR Vbeta segments and 13 reverse primers for TCR Jbeta segments was used in the multiplex PCR. Amplification of the CDR3 region of rearranged TCR beta genes was performed with a multiplex PCR assay on genomic DNA. The amplified TCR beta libraries were sequenced on the Illumina HiSeq System as 87-base-pair reads. Under the source paper's analysis protocol: A later analysis tallied around 80 million unique TCR beta chains across the 550 to 850 repertoires, and some 10 million of those chains were shared by two or more donors. Raw reads were error-corrected and collapsed into unique sequences by a nearest-neighbor algorithm in which closely related sequences were merged to remove PCR and sequencing errors. To assign V, D and J gene segments, CDR3 sequences were aligned to IMGT reference sequences. For a sequence to be retained, a match of at least six nucleotides to both a V gene segment and a J gene segment was required. Rearrangements were classified as productive when the CDR3 lacked stop codons and remained in frame with V and J, and all other rearrangements were classified as non-productive. CDR3 was defined according to IMGT convention as the region running from the second conserved V-encoded cysteine to the conserved J-encoded phenylalanine. The earlier analysis of roughly 590 of the donors excluded sequences that lacked an unambiguous match to a single V gene segment. An earlier analysis of a few hundred of the donors called V segments functional above 56.7% productive rearrangements and segregating when the between-donor standard deviation exceeded 5%. To diagnose cytomegalovirus status from the catalog of TCR beta chain sequences, a statistical classification framework was built. V and J gene assignment, in a later analysis, came from comparing TCR nucleotide sequences with IMGT/GENE-DB human TR gene sequences. In a later analysis, CDR3 sequences and most-parsimonious VDJ recombination scenarios were assigned using the TCRdist pipeline. In a later analysis, every TCR beta chain was defined by the combination of its CDR3 amino acid sequence and its V-gene family, and reads without a unique V-gene family were dropped. In a later analysis, fewer than 650 highly shared, low-generation-probability nucleotide sequences were removed to address suspected cross-contamination and a sequencing artifact. For each public chain, a later analysis derived a clonal expansion index from normalized ranks of inferred template counts within each repertoire. Generation probabilities in a later analysis came from a VDJ recombination model fitted to out-of-frame rearrangements, and those results were checked against IGoR. A later analysis scored TCR-TCR, TCR-HLA and TCR-CMV co-occurrence with hypergeometric tests, applying a repertoire-size bias correction to TCR pairs. In a later analysis, false discovery rates were estimated by permuting HLA or CMV assignments 20 times. In a later analysis, co-occurring TCRs were grouped using DBSCAN, with TCRdist sequence similarity added in when clustering inside HLA-allele-positive subsets. Repertoires with fewer than 30,000 or more than 120,000 public chains were left out of co-occurrence clustering, as were five repertoires with anomalous nucleotide sharing. The clones in this table, taken by TCRdb from immuneACCESS, are in-frame only. Not every clone is retained; where verified, under half of the shortfall comes from an unresolved V gene, and the cause of the rest is unknown. D and trimming were read from the DNA, whereas the V and J calls and clone size are those reported in that table. For this sample the table gives roughly 160,000 clones, of which roughly four fifths were detected only once. About 11% of the sample goes to the ten largest clones.

Clipping removes 2 bases from V and 8 bases from J, with 2 as the unmatched junction base count. The CDR3 holds 12 amino acids from the cysteine to the phenylalanine. Of all the DNA, just the CDR3 is kept, 36 bases in frame from base 1. The germline V gene provides CDR1 KGHSH and CDR2 LQKENI. Sequencing was done on a sample of PBMCs. The TCR comes from a man between 50 and 59 years old in good health and CMV-seropositive. The chain links TRBV18 with TRBJ1-1; 7 nucleotides in the junction match TRBD1. CDR3 protein: CASSPTQGEAFF. DNA sequence: TGTGCCAGCTCACCAACACAGGGGGAAGCTTTCTTT.